This is a list of T cell receptor beta chains from one sample in a study of blood T cell repertoires in COVID-19. TCRdb's copy holds only in-frame clones and misses some; the assay was immunoSEQ multiplex PCR. The sample holds 270,000 or so clones, roughly 85% seen once. Material: peripheral blood. These receptors came from a woman aged 25 to 45 with active or convalescent COVID-19. Each CDR3 is given with its conserved first and last residue. The D gene is left open where the match is weak. Clone size, where shown, is once, few, many, or a class for clones that have expanded.

J: TRBJ1-2
D: -
V: TRBV9
size: -
DNA: TGTGCCAGCAGCGTAGCTGGACTCCCACGAGATGGCTACACCTTC
CDR3: CASSVAGLPRDGYTF

J: TRBJ2-3
D: TRBD2
V: TRBV9
size: -
DNA: TGTGCCAGCAGCTTCAGCGGGGGGTTGGCAGATACGCAGTATTTT
CDR3: CASSFSGGLADTQYF

J: TRBJ2-1
D: -
V: TRBV6-5
size: -
DNA: TGTGCCAGCAGTTACTCGAGAATGGCAGGGGAGCATGAGCAGTTCTTC
CDR3: CASSYSRMAGEHEQFF

J: TRBJ1-1
D: -
V: TRBV9
size: -
DNA: TGTGCCAGCAGCGTAGAAGCGTTGAACACTGAAGCTTTCTTT
CDR3: CASSVEALNTEAFF

J: TRBJ1-3
D: -
V: TRBV19
size: -
DNA: TGTGCCAGTAGTATGAGTCGCGGCAGTCCTGGAAACACCATATATTTT
CDR3: CASSMSRGSPGNTIYF

J: TRBJ1-1
D: TRBD1
V: TRBV6-1
size: once
DNA: TGTGCCAGCAGTGAAGGGACAGGGGATGTCACTGAAGCTTTCTTT
CDR3: CASSEGTGDVTEAFF

J: TRBJ2-1
D: TRBD2
V: TRBV7-2
size: once
DNA: TGTGCCAGCAGCGCGTGGACTAGCGGGCCTCTCAATGAGCAGTTCTTC
CDR3: CASSAWTSGPLNEQFF

J: TRBJ1-1
D: TRBD1
V: TRBV5-4
size: -
DNA: TGTGCCAGTAACCGGGGGGGACAGGGATACATGACCACTGAAGCTTTCTTT
CDR3: CASNRGGQGYMTTEAFF

J: TRBJ1-5
D: TRBD1
V: TRBV24-1
size: once
DNA: TGTGCCACCAGTGATTCCATAACAGGGGGAGGTCAGCCCCAGCATTTT
CDR3: CATSDSITGGGQPQHF

J: TRBJ2-1
D: TRBD2
V: TRBV10-3
size: -
DNA: TGTGCCATCAGTTATCCCACTAGCGGGGGGGCCCACAATGAGCAGTTCTTC
CDR3: CAISYPTSGGAHNEQFF